This TCR beta chain was sequenced during a study of T cell repertoires in cytomegalovirus infection. This clonotype showed up just a few times. Its antigen is not identified. Trimming pared 6 bases from V and 1 base from J, leaving 15 bases between. The CDR3 is 16 residues long. Germline values: CDR1 MNHEY, CDR2 SVGEGT. General study findings and limits: The ex vivo response was dominated by HLA-C-restricted CMV-specific TCR beta clonotypes. The cumulative frequency of public TCR beta families distinguished individuals who carried CMV together with the relevant HLA.

TCRdb fed the reads into MiXCR, producing one record per CDR3 protein. The table shows around 530,000 distinct CDR3 sequences, with more than 25% occurring only once. The clonotype was recovered from a human donor in good health (CMV status not recorded). Some clones in this sample may be carry-over from other donors' samples. This chain uses TRBV6-2 or TRBV6-3 with TRBJ2-2; D is undetermined. The sample was PBMCs. This CDR3 reads CASSTEEAMNTGELFF. CDR3 in DNA: TGTGCCAGCAGCACTGAAGAGGCCATGAACACCGGGGAGCTGTTTTTT.